This TCR beta chain was obtained from a study of blood T cell repertoires in COVID-19. Measured with immunoSEQ multiplex PCR; TCRdb has only the in-frame clones, and not every one. The repertoire consists of 250,000 or so clones, with around nine tenths occurring once and the leading ten covering 1.5% to 2%. The cohort comprised adults aged 18 to 89 years residing in around 25 US areas. Assignment of participants to cohorts was predicated upon participant-reported clinical history. Among Cohort 3 donors, those recovered had two negative PCRs, clearance, or symptom resolution. Germline assignment: CDR1 MNHNS and CDR2 SASEGT. This CDR3 has 12 amino acids. The V and J ends lost 2 bases and 11 bases, in that order; junction bases with no gene match: 5.

The rearrangement uses TRBV6-1 and TRBJ1-1; the match to TRBD1 covers 7 bases. Sequencing used PBMCs or T cells enriched from blood (not recorded which). The source of this sequence is a woman aged 45-65 years who had recovered from COVID-19. CDR3 in DNA: TGTGCCAGCAGTGAATTAGGGGGCAAGGCTTTCTTT. Translation: CASSELGGKAFF.